A selection of T cell receptor beta chains follows, all from one sample in a study of early T cells in non-severe SARS-CoV-2 infection. TCRdb called the 5' RACE reads again in MiXCR, with one record for every CDR3 protein. The profile shows fewer than 30,000 distinct CDR3 sequences, around 5% of them singletons. Sample: whole blood. The origin of the receptors is an adult who was a healthcare worker with PCR-confirmed SARS-CoV-2 infection or an uninfected control (not recorded which). Both conserved end residues are part of each CDR3. The D gene is left open where the match is weak. Clone sizes are given selectively: once, few, many, or a class where the clone is expanded.

j_call v_call d_call clone_size cdr3_nt cdr3_aa
TRBJ1-2 TRBV10-2 TRBD1 medium-sized TGCGCCAGCAGTGCAGGGGGCTATGGCTACACCTTC CASSAGGYGYTF
TRBJ2-1 TRBV6-2/TRBV6-3 TRBD2 many TGTGCCAGCAGTTCATTAGCGGGGCCCTACAATGAGCAGTTCTTC CASSSLAGPYNEQFF
TRBJ2-1 TRBV7-2 . many TGTGCCAGCAGCTTAGAGGCTACCTACAATGAGCAGTTCTTC CASSLEATYNEQFF
TRBJ1-5 TRBV4-1 TRBD1 many TGCGCCAGCAGCCAACTGACAGGGGGCGTTGAGCCCCAGCATTTT CASSQLTGGVEPQHF
TRBJ1-2 TRBV19 . many TGTGCCAGTAGTTCTCAGGGTCACTATGGCTACACCTTC CASSSQGHYGYTF
TRBJ2-4 TRBV6-1 TRBD1 many TGTGCCAGCAGTTCCCGGACCGGGACAGGGGAAAACATTCAGTACTTC CASSSRTGTGENIQYF
TRBJ2-3 TRBV10-3 . few TGTGCCATCAGTGTCTGGGGTAAGACAGATACGCAGTATTTT CAISVWGKTDTQYF
TRBJ2-1 TRBV20-1 TRBD1 many TGCAGTGCTGGGGACAGGGATTTAAACAATGAGCAGTTCTTC CSAGDRDLNNEQFF
TRBJ2-7 TRBV18 TRBD1 many TGTGCCAGCTCACCACTGGCGACAGGGGAAACCTACGAGCAGTACTTC CASSPLATGETYEQYF
TRBJ2-3 TRBV10-3 . many TGTGCCATCAGTGAGTCGGGAGCCAGCACAGATACGCAGTATTTT CAISESGASTDTQYF
TRBJ1-1 TRBV28 . many TGTGCCAGCAGTCTTCCTATGAACACTGAAGCTTTCTTT CASSLPMNTEAFF
TRBJ1-1 TRBV9 . many TGTGCCAGCAGCGAGGAGGGGAACACTGAAGCTTTCTTT CASSEEGNTEAFF
TRBJ1-2 TRBV6-5 . . TGTGCCAGCAGTTACAACAGCCAGAACCATGGCTACACCTTC CASSYNSQNHGYTF
TRBJ2-3 TRBV10-3 TRBD2 few TGTGCCATCAGTCTAAGGACTAGCGTGCGGGATACGCAGTATTTT CAISLRTSVRDTQYF
TRBJ1-5 TRBV7-9 . many TGTGCCAGCAGCTTACAGGGGTATCAGCCCCAGCATTTT CASSLQGYQPQHF
TRBJ1-2 TRBV4-1 . many TGCGCCAGCAGCCTTCACAGGGCCTCTAACTATGGCTACACCTTC CASSLHRASNYGYTF
TRBJ2-5 TRBV20-1 TRBD2 many TGCAGTGCTAGAGATACCCCTAGCGGAGAGACCCAGTACTTC CSARDTPSGETQYF
TRBJ2-3 TRBV28 . many TGTGCCAGCAGTTTCGGGGCAGGGAACACAGATACGCAGTATTTT CASSFGAGNTDTQYF
TRBJ2-3 TRBV7-2 TRBD2 . TGTGCCAGCAGCTTAGGGACTAGCGGGAAGTATTTT CASSLGTSGKYF
TRBJ1-1 TRBV12-3/TRBV12-4 TRBD1 few TGTGCCAGCAGCCAGACAGGGGGCGGCACTGAAGCTTTCTTT CASSQTGGGTEAFF
TRBJ1-2 TRBV7-7 TRBD1 many TGTGCCAGCAGCTCTCGAACCGGACAGGCCGTCTATGGCTACACCTTC CASSSRTGQAVYGYTF
TRBJ1-5 TRBV12-3/TRBV12-4 . many TGTGCCAATGGGGACGGTCATCAGCCCCAGCATTTT CANGDGHQPQHF
TRBJ2-5 TRBV20-1 . many TGCAGTGCTAGAGGCCTTAGTAGGGGGGTCGGGCAAGAGACCCAGTACTTC CSARGLSRGVGQETQYF
TRBJ2-3 TRBV5-4 . many TGTGCCAGCAGCTCCCTAAAGGAGGGGACAGATACGCAGTATTTT CASSSLKEGTDTQYF
TRBJ1-1 TRBV7-9 . many TGTGCCAGCAGCCAGGGGTCCACTGAAGCTTTCTTT CASSQGSTEAFF
TRBJ2-1 TRBV7-9 TRBD2 many TGTGCCAGCAGCCCCGGGACTAGCGGGAAAAATGAGCAGTTCTTC CASSPGTSGKNEQFF
TRBJ2-1 TRBV18 . many TGTGCCAGCTCACCATTAAAGACTATGGAGCAGTTCTTC CASSPLKTMEQFF
TRBJ2-5 TRBV12-3/TRBV12-4 . few TGTGCCAGCAGTTTTCTTACCACAGAGACCCAGTACTTC CASSFLTTETQYF
TRBJ2-5 TRBV7-2 . . TGTGCCAGCAGCTTAGGCCGTTCCTGGGAGACCCAGTACTTC CASSLGRSWETQYF
TRBJ2-7 TRBV20-1 . many TGCAGTGCCGGGCGGCCAGGGGCCTACGAGCAGTACTTC CSAGRPGAYEQYF
TRBJ1-1 TRBV18 . many TGTGCCAGCTCACCACTAAAGAACACTGAAGCTTTCTTT CASSPLKNTEAFF
TRBJ2-4 TRBV28 TRBD2 many TGTGCCAGCAGTGGGGGACTAGCGGGGACTTTAGCCAAAAACATTCAGTACTTC CASSGGLAGTLAKNIQYF
TRBJ2-2 TRBV9 . medium-sized TGTGCCAGCAGCGTATCAGGAGATTACACCGGGGAGCTGTTTTTT CASSVSGDYTGELFF
TRBJ2-3 TRBV10-2 TRBD2 many TGCGCCAGCAGTGACTACGGGACTAGCGCAGATACGCAGTATTTT CASSDYGTSADTQYF
TRBJ1-4 TRBV5-1 . once TGCGCCAGCAGCTTGCCCAAGGGGAGGACTAATGAAAAACTGTTTTTT CASSLPKGRTNEKLFF
TRBJ2-1 TRBV29-1 . many TGCAGCGTTGGGGTCCCCAATGAGCAGTTCTTC CSVGVPNEQFF
TRBJ2-1 TRBV4-1 TRBD2 many TGCGCCAGCAGCCTCTTGGGACTAGTGCACAATGAGCAGTTCTTC CASSLLGLVHNEQFF
TRBJ2-5 TRBV4-2 . many TGTGCCAGCAGCCAAGGCCTGGGGACCCAGTACTTC CASSQGLGTQYF
TRBJ2-2 TRBV3-1 TRBD1 many TGTGCCAGCAGCCAGGGACAGGGGAACACCGGGGAGCTGTTTTTT CASSQGQGNTGELFF
TRBJ1-3 TRBV20-1 . many TGCAGTGCCGCGGGGGGGTACGGTGGAAACACCATATATTTT CSAAGGYGGNTIYF
TRBJ2-1 TRBV4-2 . many TGTGCCAGCAGCCAAGAATTGGGACAGGCTACTAGCGGGTTTTACAATGAGCAGTTCTTC CASSQELGQATSGFYNEQFF
TRBJ1-2 TRBV5-1 . many TGCGCCAGCAGCTTGAATCCGGGGGCGAACTATGGCTACACCTTC CASSLNPGANYGYTF
TRBJ2-1 TRBV3-1 . few TGTGCCAGCAGCCGCAGGACAGCTTACAATGAGCAGTTCTTC CASSRRTAYNEQFF